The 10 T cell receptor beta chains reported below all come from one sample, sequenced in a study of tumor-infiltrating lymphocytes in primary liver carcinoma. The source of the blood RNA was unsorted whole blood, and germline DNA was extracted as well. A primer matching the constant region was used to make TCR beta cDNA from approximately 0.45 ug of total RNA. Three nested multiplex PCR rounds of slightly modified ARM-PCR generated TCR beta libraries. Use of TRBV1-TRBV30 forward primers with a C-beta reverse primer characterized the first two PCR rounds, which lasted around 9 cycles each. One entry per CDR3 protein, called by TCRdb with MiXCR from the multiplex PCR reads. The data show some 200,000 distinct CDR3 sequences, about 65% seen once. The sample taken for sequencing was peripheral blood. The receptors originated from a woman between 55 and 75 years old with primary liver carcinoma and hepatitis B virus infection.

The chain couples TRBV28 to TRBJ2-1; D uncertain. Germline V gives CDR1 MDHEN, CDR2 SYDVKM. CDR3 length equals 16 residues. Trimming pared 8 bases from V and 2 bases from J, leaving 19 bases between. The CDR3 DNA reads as TGTGCCAGCTCACCCGGTGTCGGGTCACCCTACAATGAGCAGTTCTTC. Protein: CASSPGVGSPYNEQFF.

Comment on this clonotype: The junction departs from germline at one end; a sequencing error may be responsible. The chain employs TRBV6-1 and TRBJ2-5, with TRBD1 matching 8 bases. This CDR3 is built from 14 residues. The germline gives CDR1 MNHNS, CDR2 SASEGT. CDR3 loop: CASSLGQQGETQHF. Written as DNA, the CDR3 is TGTGCCAGCAGTTTGGGACAACAGGGGGAGACCCAGCACTTC.

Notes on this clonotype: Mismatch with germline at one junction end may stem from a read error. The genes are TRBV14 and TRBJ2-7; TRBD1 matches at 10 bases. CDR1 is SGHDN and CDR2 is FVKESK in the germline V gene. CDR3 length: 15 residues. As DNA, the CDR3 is TGTGCCAGCAGGACAGGGGGCGACAACTCCTACGAACAGAACTTC. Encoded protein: CASRTGGDNSYEQNF.

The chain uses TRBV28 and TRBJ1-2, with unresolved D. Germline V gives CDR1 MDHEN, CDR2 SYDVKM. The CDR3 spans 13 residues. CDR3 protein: CANSLTWSGGYTF. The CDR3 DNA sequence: TGTGCTAACAGTCTCACCTGGTCGGGTGGCTACACCTTC.

The CDR3 DNA reads TGCGCCAGCAGCCATGCCAAGAGGGGGCGAACCTACGAGCAGTACTTC. Translation: CASSHAKRGRTYEQYF. This rearrangement joins TRBV4-1 to TRBJ2-7; TRBD1 agrees at 7 bases. The CDR3 totals 16 residues. V dropped 3 bases and J dropped 2; count of bases not matched to a gene: 10. From germline, CDR1 is MGHRA and CDR2 YSYEKL.

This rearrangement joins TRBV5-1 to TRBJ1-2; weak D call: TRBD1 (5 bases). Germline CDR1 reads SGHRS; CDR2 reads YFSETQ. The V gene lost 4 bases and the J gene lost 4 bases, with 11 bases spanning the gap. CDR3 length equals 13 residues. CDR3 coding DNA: TGCGCCAGCAGCGGCGCGGGGACCTATGGCTACACCTTC. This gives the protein CASSGAGTYGYTF.

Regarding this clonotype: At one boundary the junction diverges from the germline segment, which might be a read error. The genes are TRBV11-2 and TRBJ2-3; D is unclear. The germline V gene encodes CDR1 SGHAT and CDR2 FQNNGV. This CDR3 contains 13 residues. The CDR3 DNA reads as TGTGACAGCAAGCGAGGTAACGCAGATACGCAGTATTTT. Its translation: CDSKRGNADTQYF.

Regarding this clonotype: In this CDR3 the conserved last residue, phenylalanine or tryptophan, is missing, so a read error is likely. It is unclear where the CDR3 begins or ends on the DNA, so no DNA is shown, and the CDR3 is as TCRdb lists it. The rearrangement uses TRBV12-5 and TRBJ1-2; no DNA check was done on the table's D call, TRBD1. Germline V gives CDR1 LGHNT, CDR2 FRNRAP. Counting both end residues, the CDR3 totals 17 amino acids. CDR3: CASGPPGERIRLYGHTL.

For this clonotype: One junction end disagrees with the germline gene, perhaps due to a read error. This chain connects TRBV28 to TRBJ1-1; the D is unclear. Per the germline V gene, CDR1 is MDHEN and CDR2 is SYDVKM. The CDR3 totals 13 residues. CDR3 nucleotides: TGCGCCAGCAGTTTCCGGGGTTATACTGAAGCTTTCTTT. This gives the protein CASSFRGYTEAFF.

The CDR3 sequence: CASGTDPAMRFAGTDTQYF. CDR3 DNA: TGTGCCAGCGGGACGGACCCAGCTATGCGCTTCGCGGGTACAGATACGCAGTATTTT. J is TRBJ2-3 and V is TRBV11-2; the D gene could be TRBD1 or TRBD2 (5 bases each). The germline gives CDR1 SGHAT, CDR2 FQNNGV. This CDR3 is built from 19 residues. Between the trimmed V and J ends, which lost 8 bases and 3 bases, there was a span of 30 bases.